The 9 T cell receptor beta chains listed next were all sequenced from one sample in a study of T cell changes during pregnancy in multiple sclerosis. Repertoires were generated with immunoSEQ multiplex PCR, while TCRdb's copy carries only in-frame clones and drops some. The sample lists about 62,000 clones, over 80% seen once, with approximately 3% in the top ten. Sequenced material: peripheral blood, taken in the second trimester of pregnancy. Receptors were obtained from a female donor in good health, enrolled as a control in a pregnancy study.

V is TRBV6-5 and J is TRBJ2-1; D might be TRBD2 (5 bases). The CDR3 totals 15 residues. Trimming left V 8 bases short and J 0 bases short, with 14 bases between. CDR1 is MNHEY, CDR2 SVGAGI, per germline. CDR3 in DNA: TGTGCCAGCGGATTACAGAGGGACTCCTACAATGAGCAGTTCTTC. Protein product: CASGLQRDSYNEQFF.

The CDR3: CASSLDLNQPQHF. The DNA for the CDR3 is TGTGCCAGCAGCTTAGATCTAAATCAGCCCCAGCATTTT. The V gene is TRBV11-2, the J gene TRBJ1-5, with D unresolved. The germline V gene encodes CDR1 SGHAT and CDR2 FQNNGV. The CDR3 has 13 amino acids. Trimming cost V 0 bases and J 4 bases, with 4 bases left between them.

The rearrangement joins TRBV19 to TRBJ2-3; D remains unclear. Germline CDR1 and CDR2: LNHDA and SQIVND (reference sequence). With 6 bases removed from V and 0 bases from J, the gap between germline ends came to 13 bases. This CDR3 comprises 15 residues. The CDR3 DNA reads TGTGCCAGTAGGGGCACCTTTACTAGCACAGATACGCAGTATTTT. This translates into CASRGTFTSTDTQYF.

This chain uses TRBV28 with TRBJ1-1, with a weak D call TRBD1 (5 bases). The CDR3 length is 17 residues. V dropped 2 bases and J dropped 0 bases, with 16 bases sitting between them. Germline CDR1 reads MDHEN; CDR2 reads SYDVKM. The CDR3 reads CASSLSGQGIMNTEAFF. The DNA of the CDR3 is TGTGCCAGCAGTTTAAGCGGGCAGGGTATTATGAACACTGAAGCTTTCTTT.

The CDR3 loop reads CTSSPPGIMGAGGKYNEQFF. CDR3 DNA sequence: TGCACCAGCAGCCCTCCCGGGATCATGGGGGCGGGGGGGAAATACAATGAGCAGTTCTTC. This chain connects TRBV1 to TRBJ2-1; the D call in the table, TRBD2, was not verified against the DNA. TRBV1 is deemed a pseudogene. The length of the CDR3 is 20 residues.

The V call is TRBV27, the J call TRBJ2-7, with TRBD2 matching 8 bases. With V trimmed by 3 bases and J by 3 bases, 10 bases remained unmatched. CDR1 MNHEY and CDR2 SMNVEV come from the germline V gene (reference sequence). The CDR3 extends over 16 amino acids. CDR3 loop: CASSFSPGLGIYEQYF. The CDR3 DNA reads as TGTGCCAGCAGTTTCTCGCCGGGACTAGGAATCTACGAGCAGTACTTC.

This clone was recorded a few times. This chain joins TRBV6-5 and TRBJ1-2; 8 positions match TRBD1. Germline CDR1 reads MNHEY; CDR2 reads SVGAGI. There are 13 residues in the CDR3. The CDR3 loop reads CDLDRGGSYGYTF. CDR3 nucleotides: TGTGACCTAGACAGGGGAGGGAGCTATGGCTACACCTTC.

The rearrangement uses TRBV2 and TRBJ2-2, with 7 bases fitting TRBD1. Germline loops: CDR1 SNHLY, CDR2 FYNNEI. Trimming took 7 bases from V and 0 from J; bases not matched to a gene: 5. The CDR3 has 15 residues. The CDR3 loop reads CASTRDRTNTGELFF. CDR3 coding DNA: TGTGCCAGCACTCGGGACAGAACGAACACCGGGGAGCTGTTTTTT.

The DNA of the CDR3 is TGTGCCAGCAGGGGGGAGGTAAACATTCAGTACTTC. As protein: CASRGEVNIQYF. The chain has TRBV2 and TRBJ2-4, with D possibly being TRBD2 (6 bases). This CDR3 spans 12 amino acids. The V end was cut by 6 bases, the J end by 6 bases, with 9 bases between. Per the germline V gene, CDR1 is SNHLY and CDR2 is FYNNEI.